The sequence of this T cell receptor (beta chain) was determined in a study of T-cell reconstitution after alpha-beta-depleted transplantation in children. General study results and limits: The high TCRbeta diversity at day 60 in some patients came from surviving recipient T cells and thymic progenitors. A year had passed since transplant, and T-cell counts and diversity by then came mostly from newly produced T cells.

Germline loops: CDR1 SNHLY, CDR2 FYNNEI. The V end lost 8 bases, the J end lost 2 bases, and 10 bases lay between the germline ends. The CDR3 runs to 12 residues. TCRbeta library preparation incorporated unique molecular identifiers. TCRdb itself ran the PCR reads through MiXCR, one entry per CDR3 protein. The data show about 980,000 distinct CDR3 sequences, with around 30% seen just once and 28% held by the top ten. Worth noting for this clonotype: The antigen is undetermined.

This specimen was PBMCs, mostly from graft donor cells, taken 360 days after TCRalphabeta/CD19-depleted stem cell transplant. This receptor was identified in a boy under two years old who had a stem cell transplant for SCID, so the T cells may come from the graft donor. The chain links TRBV2 to TRBJ2-7; possible D gene TRBD2, 6 bases. CDR3 in amino acids: CASWEAPYEQYF. In nucleotides, the CDR3 is TGTGCCAGCTGGGAGGCCCCCTACGAGCAGTACTTC. Variable domain in full (rest from reference TRBV2 and TRBJ2-7): EPEVTQTPSHQVTQMGQEVILRCVPISNHLYFYWYRQILGQKVEFLVSFYNNEISEKSEIFDDQFSVERPDGSNFTLKIRSTKLEDSAMYFCASWEAPYEQYFGPGTRLTVT.